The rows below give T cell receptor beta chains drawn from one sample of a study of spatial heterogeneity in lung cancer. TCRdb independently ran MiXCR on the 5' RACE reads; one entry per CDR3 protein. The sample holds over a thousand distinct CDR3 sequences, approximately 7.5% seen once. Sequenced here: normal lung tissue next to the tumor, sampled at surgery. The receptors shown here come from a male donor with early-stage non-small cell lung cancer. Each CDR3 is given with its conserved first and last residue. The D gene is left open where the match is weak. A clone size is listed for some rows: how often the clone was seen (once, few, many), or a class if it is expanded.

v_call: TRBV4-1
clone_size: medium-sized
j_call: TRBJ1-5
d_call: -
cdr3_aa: CASSQDGRGGQPQHF
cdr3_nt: TGCGCCAGCAGCCAAGATGGTAGGGGAGGTCAGCCCCAGCATTTT

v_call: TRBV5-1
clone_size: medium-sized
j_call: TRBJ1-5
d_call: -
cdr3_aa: CASSLEGQPGKPQHF
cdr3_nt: TGCGCCAGCAGCTTGGAAGGACAGCCTGGGAAGCCCCAGCATTTT

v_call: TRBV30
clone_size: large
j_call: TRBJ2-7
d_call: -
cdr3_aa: CAGGRARYEQYF
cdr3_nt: TGTGCGGGAGGACGCGCACGCTACGAGCAGTACTTC

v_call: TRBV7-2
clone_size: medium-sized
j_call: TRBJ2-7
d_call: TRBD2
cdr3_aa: CASSLVSGGNYEQYF
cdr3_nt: TGTGCCAGCAGCTTAGTGTCGGGAGGAAACTACGAGCAGTACTTC

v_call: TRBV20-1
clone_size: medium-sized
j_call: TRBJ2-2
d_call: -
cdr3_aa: CSARDHMRGLDTGELFF
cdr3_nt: TGCAGTGCTAGAGATCACATGAGGGGATTAGACACCGGGGAGCTGTTTTTT

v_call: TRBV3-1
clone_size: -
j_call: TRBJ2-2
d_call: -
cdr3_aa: CASSQVSAGELFF
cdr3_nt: TGTGCCAGCAGCCAAGTTAGCGCCGGGGAGCTGTTTTTT

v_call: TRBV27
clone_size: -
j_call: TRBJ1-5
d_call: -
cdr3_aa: CASSRGAVGNQPQHF
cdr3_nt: TGTGCCAGCAGCCGGGGGGCGGTGGGCAATCAGCCCCAGCATTTT

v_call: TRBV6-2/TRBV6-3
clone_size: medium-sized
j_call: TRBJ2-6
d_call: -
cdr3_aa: CASGRAGLSSGANVLTF
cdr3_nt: TGTGCCAGCGGACGGGCGGGGTTAAGCTCTGGGGCCAACGTCCTGACTTTC

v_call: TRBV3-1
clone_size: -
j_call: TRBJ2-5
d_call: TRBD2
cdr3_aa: CASSQGLAGDGETQYF
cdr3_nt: TGTGCCAGCAGCCAGGGACTAGCGGGAGACGGTGAGACCCAGTACTTC

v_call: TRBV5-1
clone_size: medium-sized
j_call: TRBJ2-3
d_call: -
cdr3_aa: CASSLTGLITDTQYF
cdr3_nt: TGCGCCAGCAGCTTGACAGGGCTAATCACAGATACGCAGTATTTT

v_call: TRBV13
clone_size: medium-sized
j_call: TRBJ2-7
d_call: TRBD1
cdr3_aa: CASSLSKTGQGDRASPYEQYF
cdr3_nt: TGTGCCAGCAGCTTATCGAAGACGGGACAGGGTGATCGGGCCTCCCCCTACGAGCAGTACTTC

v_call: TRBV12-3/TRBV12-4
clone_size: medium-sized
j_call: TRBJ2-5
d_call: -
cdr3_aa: CASGEEHRPSEETQYF
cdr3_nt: TGTGCCAGCGGGGAGGAACACAGACCATCCGAAGAGACCCAGTACTTC

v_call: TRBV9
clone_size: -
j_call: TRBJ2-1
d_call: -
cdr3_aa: CASSPLAGRSYNEQFF
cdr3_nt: TGTGCCAGCAGCCCCCTTGCGGGACGCTCCTACAATGAGCAGTTCTTC

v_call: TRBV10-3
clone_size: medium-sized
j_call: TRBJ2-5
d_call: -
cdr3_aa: CAISESTDTETQYF
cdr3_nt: TGTGCCATCAGTGAGTCGACGGACACTGAGACCCAGTACTTC

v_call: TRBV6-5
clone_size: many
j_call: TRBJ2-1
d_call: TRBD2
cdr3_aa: CASRLGSSVNLAGQFF
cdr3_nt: TGTGCCAGCAGGCTGGGATCGTCGGTAAACTTAGCGGGGCAGTTCTTC

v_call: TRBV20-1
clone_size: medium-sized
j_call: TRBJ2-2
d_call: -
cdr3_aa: CSARDLSKAGELFF
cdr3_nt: TGCAGTGCTAGAGATTTGTCGAAGGCCGGGGAGCTGTTTTTT

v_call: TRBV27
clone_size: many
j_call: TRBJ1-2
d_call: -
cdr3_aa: CASSSSPGAYGGYTF
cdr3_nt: TGTGCCAGCAGCTCCTCCCCAGGGGCTTACGGTGGCTACACCTTC